These 20 T cell receptor beta chains were sequenced from one sample in a study of T-cell reconstitution after alpha-beta-depleted transplantation in children (dated by TCRdb to 2015 to 2016). In the paper's terms, the treatment or condition label means: allogeneic hematopoietic cell transplantation with graft depleted of TCRalphabeta T cells and CD19 B cells. Library method: PCR. The data were produced on an Illumina HiSeq 2500. To normalize quantification of the TCRbeta repertoire, the TCR libraries were built with molecular barcoding that relied on unique molecular identifiers. TCRdb took the public reads, trimmed them with fastp at Q25, ran MiXCR for clone calling and kept in-frame beta chains. Each CDR3 protein appears once, grouped with its most common genes and DNA. The sample table holds roughly 240,000 distinct CDR3 sequences, of which roughly 7.7% were seen once. The ten biggest clones cover nearly 6.5% of the sample.

The specimen was PBMCs, mostly from graft donor cells, collected 180 days after TCRalphabeta/CD19-depleted stem cell transplant. The source of these receptors is a male patient younger than 18 who had a stem cell transplant for acute lymphoblastic leukemia, so the T cells may come from the graft donor.

The sample holds one count of this clonotype. This sequence may be a read error, since a much larger clone differs from it by one base. The CDR3: CSVADRGYGYAF. The CDR3 region has the DNA TGCAGCGTCGCGGACAGAGGCTATGGCTACGCCTTC. This chain uses TRBV29-1 with TRBJ1-2, with TRBD1 as a possible D gene (6 bases). Per germline, CDR1 SQVTM and CDR2 ANQGSEA. This CDR3 comprises 12 residues.

This clonotype was observed at least ten times. The CDR3, as DNA: TGTGCCACCAGTGGCACCGGGAGGTCAAACACCGGGGAGCTGTTTTTT. It encodes CATSGTGRSNTGELFF. V is TRBV24-1 and J is TRBJ2-2, with 7 bases that match TRBD2. The V gene's germline CDR1 is KGHDR and CDR2 SFDVKD. The CDR3 totals 16 residues. V lost 5 bases to trimming and J lost 2 bases; unmatched junction nucleotides: 7.

Notes on this clonotype: This may come from a read error, since a much larger clone is one base off. The rearrangement links TRBV5-1 to TRBJ1-3; tentative D call: TRBD1 (6 bases). CDR3 length: 15 amino acids. Looked up from germline, CDR1 is SGHRS and CDR2 is YFSETQ. Written as DNA, the CDR3 is TGCGCCAGCAGCGTGGGACAAATGACTGGAAACAGCATATATTTT. Protein sequence: CASSVGQMTGNSIYF.

In its sample, this clonotype was seen many times. The chain uses TRBV5-1 and TRBJ2-2; a possible D gene is TRBD1 (6 bases). The germline V and J ends were trimmed by 0 bases and 4 bases, with 13 bases remaining between them. The germline V gene has CDR1 SGHRS and CDR2 YFSETQ. The length of the CDR3 is 16 residues. CDR3 residues: CASSLGTVGSTGELFF. In nucleotides, the CDR3 is TGCGCCAGCAGCTTGGGGACAGTGGGGAGCACCGGGGAGCTGTTTTTT.

This clonotype was counted ten times or more. V gene TRBV11-1 combines with J gene TRBJ1-3, with D possibly TRBD1 on 6 matching bases. V shed 5 bases and J shed 0 bases, with 11 bases lying between them. The CDR3 is made up of 15 amino acids. The germline CDR1 and CDR2 sequences are SGHAT and FQDESV (reference sequence). The CDR3 nucleotides are TGTGCCAGCAGCGCGACAGGCCTCTCTGGAAACACCATATATTTT. Translation: CASSATGLSGNTIYF.

This clonotype has at least ten counts. The chain joins TRBV6-2 or TRBV6-3 to TRBJ2-7; D may match TRBD1 or TRBD2 (5 bases each). The CDR3 has 19 amino acids. Deletions cut 5 bases from V and 2 bases from J, with 28 bases between. CDR1 is MNHEY and CDR2 is SVGEGT in the germline V gene. This chain's CDR3 is CASSKHLILGDRAPYEQYF. CDR3 nucleotide sequence: TGTGCCAGCAGTAAACACCTCATTTTGGGGGACCGAGCTCCCTACGAGCAGTACTTC.

In DNA form, the CDR3 reads TGTGCCAGCAGCTTTCCCCCCGGAGGGGTACTAGCTGGGGCCAACGTCCTGACTTTC. This translates into CASSFPPGGVLAGANVLTF. This sequence joins TRBV7-6 and TRBJ2-6; TRBD2 might be the D (6 bases). Germline CDR1 is SGHVS and CDR2 is FNYEAQ. Trimming stripped 3 bases from V and 2 bases from J, with 20 bases between. This CDR3 is 19 amino acids long. Using reference TRBV7-6 and TRBJ2-6 for the parts outside the CDR3, the full variable domain is GAGVSQSPRYKVTKRGQDVALRCDPISGHVSLYWYRQALGQGPEFLTYFNYEAQQDKSGLPNDRFSAERPEGSISTLTIQRTEQRDSAMYRCASSFPPGGVLAGANVLTFGAGSRLTVL.

V is TRBV20-1 and J is TRBJ1-5, with D uncertain. V was shortened by 5 bases and J by 6 bases, with 14 bases between the two germline ends. Germline CDR1 reads DFQATT; CDR2 reads SNEGSKA (reference sequence). This CDR3 is built from 13 residues. DNA of the CDR3: TGCAGTGCTGGTGGAGATGCGGGTCAGCCCCAGCATTTT. Residues: CSAGGDAGQPQHF.

This clonotype was detected ten times or more. V usage is TRBV5-1 and J usage is TRBJ2-5, with 13 bases identical to TRBD2. There are 17 residues in the CDR3. The V gene's germline CDR1 is SGHRS and CDR2 YFSETQ. Losses at the gene ends were 0 bases for V and 5 bases for J; bases not matched to a gene: 7. Here the CDR3 DNA reads TGCGCCAGCAGCTTGGAGCCGGGACTAGCGGGATTGGAGACCCAGTACTTC. This gives the protein CASSLEPGLAGLETQYF.

This clonotype was detected ten times or more. The chain employs TRBV29-1 and TRBJ2-7, with TRBD2 matching 11 bases. Looked up from germline, CDR1 is SQVTM and CDR2 is ANQGSEA. V lost 5 bases, J lost 4 bases, and 7 bases stayed unmatched. This CDR3 contains 14 residues. In DNA form, the CDR3 reads TGCAGCGTTTCCACTAGCGGGAGTGTATACGAGCAGTACTTC. Translated: CSVSTSGSVYEQYF.

Details on this clonotype: One base away lies a much larger clone, so this may be a sequencing read error. V gene TRBV10-3 combines with J gene TRBJ1-4; no definite D call. The CDR3 totals 14 residues. The V gene's germline CDR1 is ENHRY and CDR2 SYGVKD. The CDR3 reads CAISESLIYEKVFF. DNA for the CDR3: TGTGCCATCAGTGAGTCCCTGATATACGAAAAAGTGTTTTTT.

This clonotype was picked up many times. This rearrangement joins TRBV27 to TRBJ2-7, with TRBD1 matching 9 bases. CDR1 is MNHEY, CDR2 SMNVEV, per germline (reference sequence). CDR3 length equals 15 residues. The V segment lost 2 bases and the J segment 1 base; nucleotides outside the gene matches: 3. The CDR3 DNA reads TGTGCCAGCAGTTTAGGGACAGGGCATTCCTACGAGCAGTACTTC. This gives the protein CASSLGTGHSYEQYF.

In its sample, this clonotype was seen many times. The chain combines TRBV5-1 with TRBJ1-2; D might be TRBD1 (5 bases). Per germline, CDR1 SGHRS and CDR2 YFSETQ. The CDR3 has 17 amino acids. V dropped 3 bases and J dropped 8 bases, with 26 bases sitting between them. The CDR3 spells CASSSIPSTARGGGYTF. In DNA, the CDR3 is TGCGCCAGCAGCTCAATCCCCTCGACAGCCCGGGGGGGAGGCTACACCTTC.

This clonotype was recorded at least ten times. V is TRBV20-1 and J is TRBJ1-4; D may be TRBD1 (5 bases). CDR1 is DFQATT, CDR2 SNEGSKA, per germline (reference sequence). V lost 6 bases and J lost 5, with 19 bases in between. The CDR3 loop spans 15 amino acids. This CDR3 is CSASRRQGVNEKLFF. CDR3 nucleotides: TGCAGTGCCTCGCGCCGTCAGGGCGTGAATGAAAAACTGTTTTTT.

This clonotype was seen many times. CDR3 residues: CASRDTGSGNTIYF. The CDR3 coding sequence is TGTGCCAGTCGGGACACCGGCTCTGGAAACACCATATATTTT. This chain uses TRBV3-1 with TRBJ1-3, with D possibly TRBD1 on 6 matching bases. The CDR3 has 14 residues. The germline V gene encodes CDR1 LGHDT and CDR2 YNNKEL (reference sequence). Trimming took 9 bases from V and 0 from J, leaving 12 bases between them.

This clonotype appeared many times. Relative to the germline gene, one junction end is altered; a read error may explain this. The chain employs TRBV27 and TRBJ2-7; D is ambiguous. CDR1 is MNHEY and CDR2 is SMNVEV in the germline V gene (reference sequence). This CDR3 spans 12 amino acids. The CDR3 loop reads CASSAEPGNYIF. For the CDR3, the DNA is TGTGCCAGCAGTGCAGAACCGGGTAATTATATCTTC.

This clonotype was recorded at least ten times. The chain combines TRBV12-3 or TRBV12-4 with TRBJ1-1, with a possible D match to TRBD1 (6 bases). Trimming removed 2 bases from V and 4 bases from J, with 14 bases in between. The CDR3 loop spans 15 amino acids. The CDR3 is CASSLIPGEGTEAFF. The DNA of the CDR3 is TGTGCCAGCAGTTTAATCCCAGGGGAAGGCACTGAAGCTTTCTTT.

This clonotype was observed at least ten times. V usage is TRBV5-1 and J usage is TRBJ1-1; 7 bases fit TRBD1. The V and J ends lost 4 bases and 8 bases, in that order; junction bases with no gene match: 8. In germline, CDR1 is SGHRS, CDR2 YFSETQ. The CDR3 loop spans 13 amino acids. This CDR3 reads CASSTSGQVEAFF. The CDR3, as DNA: TGCGCCAGCAGCACATCTGGACAGGTCGAAGCTTTCTTT.

The sample holds many counts of this clonotype. The chain uses TRBV20-1 and TRBJ2-3, with TRBD2 matching over 7 bases. Germline trimming cut 3 bases from V and 3 bases from J; bases unmatched to any gene: 6. Germline V gene lookup returns CDR1 DFQATT and CDR2 SNEGSKA (reference sequence). This CDR3 comprises 14 residues. CDR3 sequence: CSARESGKTDTQYF. The CDR3 DNA is TGCAGTGCTAGGGAAAGCGGGAAAACAGATACGCAGTATTTT.

This clonotype has ten or more counts. J is TRBJ2-1 and V is TRBV4-3; D is ambiguous. Per germline, CDR1 LGHNA and CDR2 YSLEER. This CDR3 is built from 12 residues. The V and J ends lost 0 bases and 13 bases respectively, with 10 bases between them. Here the CDR3 DNA reads TGCGCCAGCAGCCAAGATTTGGACGATCAGTTCTTC. Protein product: CASSQDLDDQFF.